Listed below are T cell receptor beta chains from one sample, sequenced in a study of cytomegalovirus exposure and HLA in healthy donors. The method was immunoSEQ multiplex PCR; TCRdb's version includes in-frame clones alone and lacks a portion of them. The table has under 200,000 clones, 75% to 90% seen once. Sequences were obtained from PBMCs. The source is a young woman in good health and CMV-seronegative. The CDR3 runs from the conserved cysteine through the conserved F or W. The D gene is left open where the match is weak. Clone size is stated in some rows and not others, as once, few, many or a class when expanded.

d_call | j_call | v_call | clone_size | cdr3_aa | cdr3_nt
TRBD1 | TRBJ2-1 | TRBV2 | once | CASSGENSGGSYNEQFF | TGTGCCAGCAGTGGGGAAAATTCAGGGGGCTCCTACAATGAGCAGTTCTTC
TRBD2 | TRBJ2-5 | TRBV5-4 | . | CASSPNRSGGVETQYF | TGTGCCAGCAGCCCCAATAGGAGCGGGGGGGTAGAGACCCAGTACTTC
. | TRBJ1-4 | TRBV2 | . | CASRNREKLFF | TGTGCCAGCAGGAACAGGGAAAAACTGTTTTTT
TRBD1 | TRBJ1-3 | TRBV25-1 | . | CASRAPTGKENSGNTIYF | TGTGCCAGCAGGGCCCCGACAGGGAAAGAAAACTCTGGAAACACCATATATTTT
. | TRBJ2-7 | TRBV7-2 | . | CASSSQGPYEQYF | TGTGCCAGCAGTTCCCAGGGTCCCTACGAGCAGTACTTC
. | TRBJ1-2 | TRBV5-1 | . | CASSLGTADYGYTF | TGCGCCAGCAGCTTGGGGACAGCAGACTATGGCTACACCTTC
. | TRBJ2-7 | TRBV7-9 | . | CASQIPTYEQYF | TGTGCCAGCCAGATTCCCACCTACGAGCAGTACTTC
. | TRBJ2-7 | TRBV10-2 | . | CASRDSYEQYF | TGCGCCAGCAGGGACAGCTACGAGCAGTACTTC
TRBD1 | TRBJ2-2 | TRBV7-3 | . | CASSPYRGDTGELFF | TGTGCCAGCAGCCCCTACAGGGGTGACACCGGGGAGCTGTTTTTT
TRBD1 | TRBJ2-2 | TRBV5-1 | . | CASRDSLLTQNTGELFF | TGCGCCAGCCGGGACAGTCTCTTAACTCAGAACACCGGGGAGCTGTTTTTT
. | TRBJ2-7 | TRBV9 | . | CASSVGAATYEQYF | TGTGCCAGCAGCGTAGGAGCGGCAACCTACGAGCAGTACTTC